These 16 T cell receptor beta chains share one sample of origin, sequenced in a study of graft-versus-host responses after intestinal transplantation. These receptors' antigens are unknown. Sequenced by immunoSEQ multiplex PCR; TCRdb stores in-frame clones only, minus some. In the table there are about 66,000 clones, about 90% of which are singletons. The source material was unstimulated CD8+ T cells sorted from spleen or lymph node cells, sampled before intestinal transplant. The source of these receptors is a human donor who received an intestinal transplant.

This chain links TRBV19 with TRBJ2-7; tentative D call: TRBD2 (6 bases). This CDR3 is 14 amino acids long. Germline loops: CDR1 LNHDA, CDR2 SQIVND (reference sequence). The V end was cut by 1 base, the J end by 0 bases, with 7 bases between. The CDR3, as DNA: TGTGCCAGTAGTATAGCCGGGAGCTCCTACGAGCAGTACTTC. It codes for CASSIAGSSYEQYF.

The chain joins TRBV13 to TRBJ1-5; D is unclear. The length of the CDR3 is 15 residues. V was shortened by 0 bases and J by 5 bases, with 11 bases between the two germline ends. CDR1 and CDR2 (germline): PRHDT, FYEKMQ (reference sequence). As DNA, the CDR3 is TGTGCCAGCAGCTTAGGCTTGCAGCGTCATCAGCCCCAGCATTTT. Encoded protein: CASSLGLQRHQPQHF.

The V and J genes are TRBV19 and TRBJ2-1; possible D gene TRBD2, 7 bases. Per the germline V gene, CDR1 is LNHDA and CDR2 is SQIVND (reference sequence). Deletions cut 3 bases from V and 5 bases from J, with 11 bases between. The CDR3 extends over 14 amino acids. CDR3 in DNA: TGTGCCAGTAGTATTGGGGGGGCGAACAATGAGCAGTTCTTC. This gives the protein CASSIGGANNEQFF.

This sequence joins TRBV7-9 and TRBJ1-1; D gene unclear. V dropped 5 bases and J dropped 7 bases, with 8 bases sitting between them. The CDR3 covers 11 residues. Per germline, CDR1 SEHNR and CDR2 FQNEAQ (reference sequence). The CDR3 DNA reads as TGTGCCAGCAGCCGGGTGGGTGAAGCTTTCTTT. It specifies CASSRVGEAFF.

This chain links TRBV7-9 with TRBJ1-1, with 7 bases aligning to TRBD1. CDR1 and CDR2 from the germline V gene are SEHNR and FQNEAQ (reference sequence). V shed 5 bases, J shed 4 bases, and the junction held 1 base outside the gene matches. The CDR3 spans 12 residues. The CDR3, as DNA: TGTGCCAGCAGCCCAGGGGGCACTGAAGCTTTCTTT. It yields the protein CASSPGGTEAFF.

The chain recombines TRBV29-1 with TRBJ2-3; TRBD2 aligns across 10 bases. CDR1 is SQVTM and CDR2 is ANQGSEA in the germline V gene. The CDR3 loop spans 14 amino acids. The junction had 9 bases not matched to a gene; V was cut back by 8 bases and J by 4 bases. The CDR3 nucleotides are TGCAGCTCAACACTAGCGGGGCTCCCAGATACGCAGTATTTT. This codes for CSSTLAGLPDTQYF.

This chain connects TRBV6-1 to TRBJ1-2; D gene unclear. V shed 4 bases and J shed 7 bases, with 13 bases lying between them. Germline values: CDR1 MNHNS, CDR2 SASEGT. The CDR3 length is 13 residues. This CDR3 reads CASSAGLSSGYTF. Written as DNA, the CDR3 is TGTGCCAGCAGTGCCGGACTGAGTTCTGGCTACACCTTC.

V usage is TRBV2 and J usage is TRBJ2-5, with 11 bases fitting TRBD2. Germline V gene sequence: CDR1 SNHLY, CDR2 FYNNEI. The V gene end was trimmed by 7 bases and the J gene end by 3 bases; junction bases not matched to a gene: 1. This CDR3 comprises 13 residues. The CDR3 DNA reads as TGTGCCAGCACGACTAGCGGGGAAGAGACCCAGTACTTC. Translation gives CASTTSGEETQYF.

The gene calls are TRBV9 and TRBJ2-7; D gene unclear. The germline gives CDR1 SGDLS, CDR2 YYNGEE. Trimming took 4 bases from V and 0 from J, leaving 14 bases between them. The CDR3 consists of 15 residues. CDR3 amino acids: CASSPETPGSYEQYF. The CDR3 DNA reads TGTGCCAGCAGCCCTGAGACACCCGGCTCCTACGAGCAGTACTTC.

This sequence joins TRBV19 and TRBJ1-1, with a weak D call TRBD1 (5 bases). V was clipped by 5 bases and J by 3 bases, with 10 bases between them. Germline CDR1 LNHDA, CDR2 SQIVND (reference sequence). The CDR3 extends over 13 amino acids. Here the CDR3 reads CASSAAGDTEAFF. DNA of the CDR3: TGTGCCAGTAGTGCCGCGGGGGACACTGAAGCTTTCTTT.

The chain is built from TRBV5-6 and TRBJ2-1, with TRBD2 matching over 9 bases. Trimming at V came to 7 bases and at J to 9 bases, leaving 14 bases not matched to a gene. Germline values: CDR1 SGHDT, CDR2 YYEEEE. This CDR3 contains 15 residues. The CDR3 protein is CASRMGGGAGGEQFF. DNA for the CDR3: TGTGCCAGCCGTATGGGCGGGGGGGCGGGTGGTGAGCAGTTCTTC.

This sequence joins TRBV29-1 and TRBJ2-5, with 7 bases fitting TRBD2. The CDR3 totals 12 residues. Germline lookup yields CDR1 SQVTM and CDR2 ANQGSEA. The J segment lost 5 bases and the V segment lost 7 bases, leaving 7 bases of the junction unmatched. The CDR3 DNA is TGCAGCGCCTCGTGGGAGGGGGAGACCCAGTACTTC. Its protein is CSASWEGETQYF. Full variable domain (remainder filled in from reference TRBV29-1 and TRBJ2-5): SAVISQKPSRDICQRGTSLTIQCQVDSQVTMMFWYRQQPGQSLTLIATANQGSEATYESGFVIDKFPISRPNLTFSTLTVSNMSPEDSSIYLCSASWEGETQYFGPGTRLLVL.

The chain joins TRBV27 to TRBJ2-3, with D hard to call. Between the trimmed V and J ends, which lost 6 bases and 0 bases, there was a span of 7 bases. CDR1 is MNHEY, CDR2 SMNVEV, per germline (reference sequence). There are 13 residues in the CDR3. The chain's CDR3 is CASSLLSTDTQYF. The CDR3 nucleotides are TGTGCCAGCAGCCTCCTCAGCACAGATACGCAGTATTTT.

The chain is built from TRBV5-1 and TRBJ2-3; 9 bases fit TRBD2. The CDR3 is 15 amino acids. Trimming took 7 bases from V and 3 from J; bases not matched to a gene: 9. CDR1 is SGHRS, CDR2 YFSETQ, per germline. CDR3 sequence reads: CASSGGGEGTDTQYF. The CDR3 coding sequence is TGCGCCAGCTCCGGCGGGGGGGAAGGGACAGATACGCAGTATTTT.

This chain uses TRBV7-8 with TRBJ1-4; D not resolved. V was shortened by 3 bases and J by 8 bases, with 13 bases between the two germline ends. The CDR3 totals 14 residues. Germline V gene sequence: CDR1 SGHVS, CDR2 FQNEAQ. The CDR3 spells CASSLGRTREKLFF. The CDR3 region has the DNA TGTGCCAGCAGCTTGGGCCGAACCAGGGAAAAACTGTTTTTT.

The genes are TRBV7-6 and TRBJ2-5; the match to TRBD2 covers 8 bases. Germline lookup yields CDR1 SGHVS and CDR2 FNYEAQ. The junction had 3 bases not matched to a gene; V was cut back by 1 base and J by 2 bases. This CDR3 spans 15 amino acids. The CDR3: CASSLEAGGQETQYF. The CDR3 DNA sequence: TGTGCCAGCAGCTTAGAGGCGGGGGGACAAGAGACCCAGTACTTC.